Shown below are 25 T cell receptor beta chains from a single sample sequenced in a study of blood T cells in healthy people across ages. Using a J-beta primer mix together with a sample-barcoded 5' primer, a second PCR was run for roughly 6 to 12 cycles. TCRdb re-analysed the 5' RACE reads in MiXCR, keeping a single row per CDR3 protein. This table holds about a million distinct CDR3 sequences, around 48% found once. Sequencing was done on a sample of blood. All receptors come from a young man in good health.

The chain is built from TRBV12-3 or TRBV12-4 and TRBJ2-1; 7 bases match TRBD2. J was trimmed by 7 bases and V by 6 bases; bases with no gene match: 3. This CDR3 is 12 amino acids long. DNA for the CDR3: TGTGCCAGCAGACCGGGGGGAAATGAGCAGTTCTTC. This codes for CASRPGGNEQFF.

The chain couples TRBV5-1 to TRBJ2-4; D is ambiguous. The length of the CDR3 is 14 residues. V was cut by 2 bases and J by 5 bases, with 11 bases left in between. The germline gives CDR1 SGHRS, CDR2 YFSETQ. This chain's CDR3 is CASSLTGQQNIQYF. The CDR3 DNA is TGCGCCAGCAGCTTAACGGGCCAGCAAAACATTCAGTACTTC.

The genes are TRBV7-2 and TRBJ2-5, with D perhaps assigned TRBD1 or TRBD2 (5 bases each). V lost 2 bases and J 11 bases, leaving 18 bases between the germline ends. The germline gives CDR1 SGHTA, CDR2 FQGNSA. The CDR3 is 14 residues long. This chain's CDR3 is CASSLQGRVREQYF. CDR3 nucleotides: TGTGCCAGCAGCTTACAGGGACGGGTCAGGGAGCAGTACTTC.

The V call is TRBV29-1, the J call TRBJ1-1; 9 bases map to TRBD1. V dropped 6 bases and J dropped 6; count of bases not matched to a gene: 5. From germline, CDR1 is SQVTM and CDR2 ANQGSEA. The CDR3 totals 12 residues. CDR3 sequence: CSVAGTGSEAFF. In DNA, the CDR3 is TGCAGCGTCGCCGGGACAGGGTCTGAAGCTTTCTTT.

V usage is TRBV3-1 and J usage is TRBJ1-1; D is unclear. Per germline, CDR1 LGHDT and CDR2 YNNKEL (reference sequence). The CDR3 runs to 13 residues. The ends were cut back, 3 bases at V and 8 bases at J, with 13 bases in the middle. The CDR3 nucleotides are TGTGCCAGCAGCCAGGACCTCGGGAAAGAAGCTTTCTTT. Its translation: CASSQDLGKEAFF.

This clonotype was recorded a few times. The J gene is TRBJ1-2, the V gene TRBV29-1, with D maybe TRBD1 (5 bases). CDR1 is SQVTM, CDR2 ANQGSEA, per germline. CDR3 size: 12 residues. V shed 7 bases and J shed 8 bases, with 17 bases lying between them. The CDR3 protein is CSAVPGWGGYTF. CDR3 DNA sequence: TGCAGCGCAGTTCCAGGCTGGGGGGGCTACACCTTC.

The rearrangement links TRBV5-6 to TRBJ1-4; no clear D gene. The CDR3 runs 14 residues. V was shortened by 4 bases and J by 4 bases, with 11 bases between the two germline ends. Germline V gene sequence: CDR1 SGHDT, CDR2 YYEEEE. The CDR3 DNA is TGTGCCAGCAGCCCCCGTCCGGATAATGAAAAACTGTTTTTT. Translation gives CASSPRPDNEKLFF.

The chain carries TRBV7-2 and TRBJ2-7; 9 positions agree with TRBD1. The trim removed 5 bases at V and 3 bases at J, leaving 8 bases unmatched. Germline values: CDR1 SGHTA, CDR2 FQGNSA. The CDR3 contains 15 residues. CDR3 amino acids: CASSDGTGTFYEQYF. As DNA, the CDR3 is TGTGCCAGCAGCGATGGGACAGGGACCTTCTACGAGCAGTACTTC.

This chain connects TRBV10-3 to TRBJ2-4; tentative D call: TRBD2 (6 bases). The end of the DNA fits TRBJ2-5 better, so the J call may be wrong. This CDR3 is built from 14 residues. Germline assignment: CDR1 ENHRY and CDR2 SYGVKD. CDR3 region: CAISESLAGETQYF. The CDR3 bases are TGTGCCATCAGTGAGTCACTAGCTGGCGAGACCCAGTACTTC.

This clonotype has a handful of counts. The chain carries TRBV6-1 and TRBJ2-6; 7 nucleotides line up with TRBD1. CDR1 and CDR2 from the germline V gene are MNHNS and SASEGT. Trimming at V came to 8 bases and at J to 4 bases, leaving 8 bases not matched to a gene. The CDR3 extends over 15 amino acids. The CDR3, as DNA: TGTGCCAGCGGCAAGGGGGCGTCCGGGGCCAACGTCCTGACTTTC. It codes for CASGKGASGANVLTF.

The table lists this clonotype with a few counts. The CDR3 spells CASSVNRGLLYEQYF. The CDR3 nucleotides are TGTGCCAGCAGCGTAAACAGGGGGCTACTCTACGAGCAGTACTTC. The rearrangement uses TRBV11-2 and TRBJ2-7; 9 bases line up with TRBD1. CDR3 length equals 15 residues. Germline V gene data show CDR1 as SGHAT and CDR2 as FQNNGV. Germline trimming cut 5 bases from V and 3 bases from J; bases unmatched to any gene: 8.

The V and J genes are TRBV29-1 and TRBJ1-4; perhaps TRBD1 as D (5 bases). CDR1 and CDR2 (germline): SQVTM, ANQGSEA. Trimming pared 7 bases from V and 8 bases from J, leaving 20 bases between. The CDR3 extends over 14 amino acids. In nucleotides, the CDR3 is TGCAGCGCTGTCTCGTCCAGGGTGGGAGAAAAACTGTTTTTT. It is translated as CSAVSSRVGEKLFF.

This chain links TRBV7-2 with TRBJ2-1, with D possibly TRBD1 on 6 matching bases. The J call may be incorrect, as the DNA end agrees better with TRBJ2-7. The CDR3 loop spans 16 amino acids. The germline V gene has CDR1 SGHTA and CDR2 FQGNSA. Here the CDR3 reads CASSLHAPGAYNEQYF. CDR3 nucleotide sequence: TGTGCCAGCAGCTTACACGCACCAGGGGCCTACAATGAGCAGTACTTC.

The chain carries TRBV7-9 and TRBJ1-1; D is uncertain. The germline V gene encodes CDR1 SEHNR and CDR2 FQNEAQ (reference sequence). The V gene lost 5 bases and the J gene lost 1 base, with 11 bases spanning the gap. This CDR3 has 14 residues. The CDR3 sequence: CASSPRVKNTEAFF. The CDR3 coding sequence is TGTGCCAGCAGCCCCCGGGTAAAGAACACTGAAGCTTTCTTT.

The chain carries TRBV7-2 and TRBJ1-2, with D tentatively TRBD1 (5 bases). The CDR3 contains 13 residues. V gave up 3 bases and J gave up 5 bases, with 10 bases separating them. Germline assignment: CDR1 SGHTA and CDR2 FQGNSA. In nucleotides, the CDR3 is TGTGCCAGCAGCTTCGGGGGGATGTATGGCTACACCTTC. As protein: CASSFGGMYGYTF. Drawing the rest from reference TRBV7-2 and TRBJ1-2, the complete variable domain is GAGVSQSPSNKVTEKGKDVELRCDPISGHTALYWYRQSLGQGLEFLIYFQGNSAPDKSGLPSDRFSAERTGGSVSTLTIQRTQQEDSAVYLCASSFGGMYGYTFGSGTRLTVV.

DNA of the CDR3: TGTGCCAGCAGCCAAGTTGGTGGACAGATGCGGGGCTACACCTTC. It encodes CASSQVGGQMRGYTF. The chain has TRBV14 and TRBJ1-2; D is possibly TRBD1 (6 bases). V was cut by 1 base and J by 8 bases, with 17 bases left in between. Germline V gene data show CDR1 as SGHDN and CDR2 as FVKESK. This CDR3 has 15 residues.

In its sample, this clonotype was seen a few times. The CDR3 loop reads CASSQGQPSSPLHF. CDR3 nucleotide sequence: TGTGCCAGCAGCCAAGGCCAGCCGAGTTCACCCCTCCACTTT. The rearrangement uses TRBV3-1 and TRBJ1-6; D unresolved. V lost 1 base to trimming and J lost 9 bases, with 10 bases between them. CDR1 LGHDT and CDR2 YNNKEL come from the germline V gene (reference sequence). The CDR3 consists of 14 residues.

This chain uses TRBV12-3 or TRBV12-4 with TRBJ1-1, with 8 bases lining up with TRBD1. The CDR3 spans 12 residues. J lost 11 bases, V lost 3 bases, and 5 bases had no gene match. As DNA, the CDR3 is TGTGCCAGCAGTTTGACGACAGGGGCGGCTTTCTTT. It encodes CASSLTTGAAFF.

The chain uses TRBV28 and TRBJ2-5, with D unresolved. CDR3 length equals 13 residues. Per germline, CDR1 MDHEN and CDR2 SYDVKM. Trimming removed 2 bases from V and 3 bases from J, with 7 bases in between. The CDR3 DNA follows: TGTGCCAGCAGTTTAGCCACCGAAGAGACCCAGTACTTC. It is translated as CASSLATEETQYF.

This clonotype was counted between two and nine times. CDR3 coding DNA: TGCGCCAGCAGCCTCAGTAATGCGGGGGGTTGTGAGCAGTTCTTC. This sequence encodes CASSLSNAGGCEQFF. The V call is TRBV4-3, the J call TRBJ2-1; 8 bases are a match to TRBD2. The CDR3 is 15 amino acids. Germline CDR1 is LGHNA and CDR2 is YSLEER. V was pared by 4 bases and J by 9 bases, with 11 bases of the junction left unmatched.

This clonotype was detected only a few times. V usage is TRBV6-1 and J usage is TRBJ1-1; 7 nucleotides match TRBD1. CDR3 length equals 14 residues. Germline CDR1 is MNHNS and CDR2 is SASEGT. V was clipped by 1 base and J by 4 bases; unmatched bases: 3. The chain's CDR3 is CASSEVAGGTEAFF. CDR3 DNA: TGTGCCAGCAGTGAAGTGGCAGGGGGCACTGAAGCTTTCTTT.

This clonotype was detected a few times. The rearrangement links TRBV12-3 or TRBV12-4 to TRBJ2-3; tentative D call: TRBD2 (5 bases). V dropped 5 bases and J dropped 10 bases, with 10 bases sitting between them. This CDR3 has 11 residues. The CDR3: CASSVASPQYF. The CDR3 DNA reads TGTGCCAGCAGTGTGGCTAGCCCGCAGTATTTT.

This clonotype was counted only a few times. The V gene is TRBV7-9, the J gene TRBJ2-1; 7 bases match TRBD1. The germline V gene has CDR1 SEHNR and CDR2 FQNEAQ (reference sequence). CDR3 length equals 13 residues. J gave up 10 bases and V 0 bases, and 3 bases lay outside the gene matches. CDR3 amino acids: CASSLAGTVEQFF. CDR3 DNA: TGTGCCAGCAGCTTAGCTGGGACAGTAGAGCAGTTCTTC.

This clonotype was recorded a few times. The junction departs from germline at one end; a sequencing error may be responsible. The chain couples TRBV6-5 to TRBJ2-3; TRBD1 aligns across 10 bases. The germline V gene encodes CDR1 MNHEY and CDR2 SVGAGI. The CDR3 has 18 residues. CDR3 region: CASSYSRQGAGSTDTQYF. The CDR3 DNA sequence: TGTGCCAGCAGTTACTCGCGACAGGGGGCCGGGAGCACAGACACGCAGTATTTT.

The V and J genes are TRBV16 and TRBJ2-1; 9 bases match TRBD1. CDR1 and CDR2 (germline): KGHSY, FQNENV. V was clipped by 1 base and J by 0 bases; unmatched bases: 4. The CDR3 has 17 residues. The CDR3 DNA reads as TGTGCCAGCAGCCAATTTGGGACAGGGAGCTCCTACAATGAGCAGTTCTTC. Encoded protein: CASSQFGTGSSYNEQFF.